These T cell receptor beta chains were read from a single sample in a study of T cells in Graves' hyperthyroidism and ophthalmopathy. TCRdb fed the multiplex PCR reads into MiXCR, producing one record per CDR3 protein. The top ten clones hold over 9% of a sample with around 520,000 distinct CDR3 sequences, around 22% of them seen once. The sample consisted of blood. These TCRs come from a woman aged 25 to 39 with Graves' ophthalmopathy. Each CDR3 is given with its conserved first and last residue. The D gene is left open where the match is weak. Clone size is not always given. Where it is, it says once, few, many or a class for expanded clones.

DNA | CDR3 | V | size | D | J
TGTGCCAGCAGTTACGTCGCGGGGGCGAAGAGAGAAGCTTTCTTT | CASSYVAGAKREAFF | TRBV6-2/TRBV6-3 | once | NA | TRBJ1-1
TGTGCCAGCAGTTTTAAACAGGGGGCGTTTACGAACATTCAGTACTTC | CASSFKQGAFTNIQYF | TRBV12-3/TRBV12-4 | many | TRBD1 | TRBJ2-4
TGTGCCAGCAGTTATGGGGCTAGGAATGGCTACACCTTC | CASSYGARNGYTF | TRBV6-5 | few | NA | TRBJ1-2
TGTGCCAGCAGCCCCCAAGTCTTGGGATCCGGGGAGCTGTTTTTT | CASSPQVLGSGELFF | TRBV7-2 | NA | NA | TRBJ2-2
TGTGCCAGCAGCTTAGTACAGTTAGACATTAACTTCTACAATGAGCAGTTCTTC | CASSLVQLDINFYNEQFF | TRBV13 | once | NA | TRBJ2-1
TGCAGCGTTGAAGGGTCCGGACCTGAAGCTTTCTTT | CSVEGSGPEAFF | TRBV29-1 | NA | NA | TRBJ1-1
TGTGCCAGCAGTTTAAGTACCGGTCACACTGAAGCTTTCTTT | CASSLSTGHTEAFF | TRBV12-3/TRBV12-4 | NA | NA | TRBJ1-1
TGTGCCAGCAGCCCTAGACTAGCGTTGAGGGAGACCCAGTACTTC | CASSPRLALRETQYF | TRBV9 | NA | TRBD2 | TRBJ2-5
TGCGCCAGCAGCGTCGTGGGAGACGAGCAGTACTTC | CASSVVGDEQYF | TRBV5-1 | many | NA | TRBJ2-7
TGTGCCACCAAGACAGGGAATCAGCCCCAGCATTTT | CATKTGNQPQHF | TRBV6-2/TRBV6-3 | many | TRBD1 | TRBJ1-5
TGCAGTGCTCACAGAGAAAAGTATGGCTACACCTTC | CSAHREKYGYTF | TRBV20-1 | many | NA | TRBJ1-2
TGTGCCAGTGGTGTGGGGTCAGATCAGCCCCAGCATTTT | CASGVGSDQPQHF | TRBV19 | many | NA | TRBJ1-5
TGTGCCAGCACCCCCAGCAGGGGGCTTGGAAACACCATATATTTT | CASTPSRGLGNTIYF | TRBV12-3/TRBV12-4 | NA | TRBD1 | TRBJ1-3
TGTGCCAGACGGGGACAGAACTATGGCTACACCTTC | CARRGQNYGYTF | TRBV2 | NA | TRBD1 | TRBJ1-2
TGTGCCAGCAGTTTTGGGGGGATCTACTACGAGCAGTACTTC | CASSFGGIYYEQYF | TRBV12-3/TRBV12-4 | few | NA | TRBJ2-7
TGCAGTGCTAGGAAGGTGACAGGGGCCCACGAGCAGTACTTC | CSARKVTGAHEQYF | TRBV20-1 | many | TRBD1 | TRBJ2-7
TGTGCCAGCGCACGGTCCTACGAGCAGTACTTC | CASARSYEQYF | TRBV2 | many | NA | TRBJ2-7
TGTGCCAGCAGGCCCGGCGCCCTTGCCGCTTTCTTT | CASRPGALAAFF | TRBV28 | many | NA | TRBJ1-1
TGTGCCAGCAGTTCCCTCCCGGGGGAGCAGTACTTC | CASSSLPGEQYF | TRBV27 | many | NA | TRBJ2-7
TGTGAGGGGACGGTGAACACTGAAGCTTTCTTT | CEGTVNTEAFF | TRBV30 | NA | NA | TRBJ1-1
TGTGCCAGCATCACAGGGTCCCTTAACTCTGGGGCCAACGTCCTGACTTTC | CASITGSLNSGANVLTF | TRBV12-3/TRBV12-4 | many | NA | TRBJ2-6
TGTGCCGTCACAGGGTCCAACTATGGCTACACCTTC | CAVTGSNYGYTF | TRBV2 | many | NA | TRBJ1-2
TGTGCCACCTCGAGTTATAATTCACCCCTCCACTTT | CATSSYNSPLHF | TRBV12-3/TRBV12-4 | few | NA | TRBJ1-6
TGCGCCAGCAGCTTGGAGGGGGCCGTCCATATGAACACTGAAGCTTTCTTT | CASSLEGAVHMNTEAFF | TRBV5-1 | many | TRBD1 | TRBJ1-1
TGCGCCAGCAGCCAAGAGGGACCCGGAAACACCATATATTTT | CASSQEGPGNTIYF | TRBV5-1 | many | NA | TRBJ1-3
TGTGCCAGCTCACCCCAGGGACTTGAGGAGACCCAGTACTTC | CASSPQGLEETQYF | TRBV18 | many | NA | TRBJ2-5